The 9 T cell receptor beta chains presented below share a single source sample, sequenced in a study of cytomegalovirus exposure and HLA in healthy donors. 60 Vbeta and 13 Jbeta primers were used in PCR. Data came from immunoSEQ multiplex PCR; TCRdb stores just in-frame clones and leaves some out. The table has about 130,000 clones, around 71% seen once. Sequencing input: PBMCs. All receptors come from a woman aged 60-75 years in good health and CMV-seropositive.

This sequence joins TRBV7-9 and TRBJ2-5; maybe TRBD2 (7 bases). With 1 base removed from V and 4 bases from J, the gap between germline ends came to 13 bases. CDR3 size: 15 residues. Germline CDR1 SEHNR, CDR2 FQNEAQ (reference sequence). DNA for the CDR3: TGTGCCAGCAGCTTAGGGCGGGGGCCCCCAGAGACCCAGTACTTC. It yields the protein CASSLGRGPPETQYF. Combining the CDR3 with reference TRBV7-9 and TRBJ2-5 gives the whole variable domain DTGVSQNPRHKITKRGQNVTFRCDPISEHNRLYWYRQTLGQGPEFLTYFQNEAQLEKSRLLSDRFSAERPKGSFSTLEIQRTEQGDSAMYLCASSLGRGPPETQYFGPGTRLLVL.

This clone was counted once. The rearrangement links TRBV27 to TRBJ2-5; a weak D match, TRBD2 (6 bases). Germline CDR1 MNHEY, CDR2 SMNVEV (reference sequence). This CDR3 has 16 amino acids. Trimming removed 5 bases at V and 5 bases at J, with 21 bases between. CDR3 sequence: CASSPSPSAGRETQYF. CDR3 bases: TGTGCCAGCAGTCCTTCCCCTAGCGCCGGCAGGGAGACCCAGTACTTC.

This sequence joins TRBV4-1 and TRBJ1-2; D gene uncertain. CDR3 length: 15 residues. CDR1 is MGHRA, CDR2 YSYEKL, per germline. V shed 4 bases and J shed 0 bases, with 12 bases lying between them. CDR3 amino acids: CASSLAEIANYGYTF. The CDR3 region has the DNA TGCGCCAGCAGCCTCGCGGAGATAGCTAACTATGGCTACACCTTC.

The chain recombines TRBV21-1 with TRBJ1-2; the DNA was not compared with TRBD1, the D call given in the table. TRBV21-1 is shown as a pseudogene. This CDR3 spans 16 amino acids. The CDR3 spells CASSRGQGSCGYGYTF. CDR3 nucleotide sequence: TGTGCCAGCAGCAGGGGACAGGGATCCTGTGGCTATGGCTACACCTTC.

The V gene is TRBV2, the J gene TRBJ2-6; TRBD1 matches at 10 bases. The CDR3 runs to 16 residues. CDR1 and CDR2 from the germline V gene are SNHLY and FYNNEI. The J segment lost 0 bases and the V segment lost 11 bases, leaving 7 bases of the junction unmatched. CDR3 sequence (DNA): TGTGCCGGTAGACAGGGGGCTCACTCTGGGGCCAACGTCCTGACTTTC. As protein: CAGRQGAHSGANVLTF.

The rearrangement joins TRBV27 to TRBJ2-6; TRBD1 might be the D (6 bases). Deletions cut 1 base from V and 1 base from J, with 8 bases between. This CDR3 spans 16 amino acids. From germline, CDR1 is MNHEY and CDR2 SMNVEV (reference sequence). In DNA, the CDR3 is TGTGCCAGCAGTTTATTTAGGGGGTCTGGGGCCAACGTCCTGACTTTC. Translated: CASSLFRGSGANVLTF.

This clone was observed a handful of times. The CDR3 nucleotides are TGTGCCAGCAGTTTCCCCTTTGGGGCGGAGACCCAGTACTTC. Translated: CASSFPFGAETQYF. The chain combines TRBV28 with TRBJ2-5; a possible D gene is TRBD1 (5 bases). Germline-derived CDR1 and CDR2 are MDHEN and SYDVKM. The CDR3 runs 14 residues. Trimming pared 3 bases from V and 5 bases from J, leaving 13 bases between.

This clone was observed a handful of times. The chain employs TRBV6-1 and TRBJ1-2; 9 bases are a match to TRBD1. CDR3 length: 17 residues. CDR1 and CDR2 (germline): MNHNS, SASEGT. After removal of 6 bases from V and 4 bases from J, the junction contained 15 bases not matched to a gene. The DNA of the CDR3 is TGTGCCAGCAGCGAAAGGGGACAGGGTGTAACTGGCTATGGCTACACCTTC. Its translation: CASSERGQGVTGYGYTF.

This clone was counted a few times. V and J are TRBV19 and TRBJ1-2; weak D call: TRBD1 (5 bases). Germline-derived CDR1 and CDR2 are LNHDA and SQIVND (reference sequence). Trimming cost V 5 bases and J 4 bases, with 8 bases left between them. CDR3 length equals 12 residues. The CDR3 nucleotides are TGTGCCAGTAGTTGGGGCCCCTATGGCTACACCTTC. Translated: CASSWGPYGYTF.